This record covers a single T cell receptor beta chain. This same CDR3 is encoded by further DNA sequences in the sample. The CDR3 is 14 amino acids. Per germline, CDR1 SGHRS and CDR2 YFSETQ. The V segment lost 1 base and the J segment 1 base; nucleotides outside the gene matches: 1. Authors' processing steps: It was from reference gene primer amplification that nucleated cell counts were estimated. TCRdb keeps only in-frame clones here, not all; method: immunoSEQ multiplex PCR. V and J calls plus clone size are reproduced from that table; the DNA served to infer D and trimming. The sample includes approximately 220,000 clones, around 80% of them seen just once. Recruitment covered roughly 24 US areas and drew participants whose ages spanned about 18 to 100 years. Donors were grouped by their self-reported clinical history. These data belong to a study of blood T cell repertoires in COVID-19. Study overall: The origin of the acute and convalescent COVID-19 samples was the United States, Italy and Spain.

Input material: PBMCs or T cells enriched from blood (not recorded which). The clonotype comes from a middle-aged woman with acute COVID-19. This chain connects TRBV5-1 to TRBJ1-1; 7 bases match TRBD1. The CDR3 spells CASSLQGGNTEAFF. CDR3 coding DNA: TGCGCCAGCAGCTTGCAGGGGGGGAACACTGAAGCTTTCTTT.